This is a list of T cell receptor beta chains from one sample in a study of blood T cell repertoires in COVID-19. Clones were read by immunoSEQ multiplex PCR, and TCRdb kept only the in-frame ones, dropping some. The table shows around 100,000 clones, with approximately 79% occurring only once. Sample: peripheral blood. Receptors originate from a man between 65 and 79 years old with active or convalescent COVID-19. CDR3s include the opening cysteine and the closing phenylalanine or tryptophan. D genes are given only for firm matches. Part of the rows lack a size; the others show once, few, many or a class for expanded clones.

>few|TRBJ1-1|TRBD1|TRBV5-1
TGCGCCAGCCGAGTGATTGGACAGGGGGCTGTTGAAGCTTTCTTT
CASRVIGQGAVEAFF
>-|TRBJ1-2|-|TRBV2
TGTGCCAGCAATCCGGGGGACTCGGGACGGGGCTACACCTTC
CASNPGDSGRGYTF
>once|TRBJ2-5|TRBD2|TRBV28
TGTGCCAGCAGTGTAGGACTAGCGCCAAACCAAGAGACCCAGTACTTC
CASSVGLAPNQETQYF
>-|TRBJ2-7|-|TRBV19
TGTGCCCCTCGACATCACACCTACGAGCAGTACTTC
CAPRHHTYEQYF
>-|TRBJ1-5|-|TRBV2
TGTGCCAGCAGTGAACAGGGTGCTCAGCCCCAGCATTTT
CASSEQGAQPQHF
>-|TRBJ1-1|TRBD1|TRBV9
TGTGCCAGCAGCACATCGGGACAGCAATACACTGAAGCTTTCTTT
CASSTSGQQYTEAFF
>-|TRBJ2-7|TRBD1|TRBV6-2/TRBV6-3
TGTGCCAGCAGTTACTCGAGCGTAAGGACAGGGTCCTACGAGCAGTACTTC
CASSYSSVRTGSYEQYF
>-|TRBJ2-1|-|TRBV5-1
TGCGCCAGCAGCTGGGAAGACAGGCCCTCCTACAATGAGCAGTTCTTC
CASSWEDRPSYNEQFF
>-|TRBJ1-2|-|TRBV7-2
TGTGCCAGCAGCTTATGGCAGGGAGGTTCCTCGGGCTACACCTTC
CASSLWQGGSSGYTF
>-|TRBJ2-1|TRBD2|TRBV2
TGTGCCAGCAGTGAATCCAGGACTAGCGGGCAGTTCTTC
CASSESRTSGQFF
>-|TRBJ1-5|-|TRBV6-1
TGTGCCAGCAGTGAAGTTGGGAGGCAGCCCCAGCATTTT
CASSEVGRQPQHF
>few|TRBJ1-1|-|TRBV28
TGTGCCAGCAGTTTATACGCTCAGGGGAGGGGAGCTTTCTTT
CASSLYAQGRGAFF
>-|TRBJ1-6|-|TRBV6-5
TGTGCCAGCAGGGCGGTCAGCTCCTATAATTCACCCCTCCACTTT
CASRAVSSYNSPLHF
>-|TRBJ1-2|TRBD1|TRBV5-6
TGTGCCAGCAGCATCCTACAGGGGAGATCGGGGGGCTACACCTTC
CASSILQGRSGGYTF
>-|TRBJ2-1|-|TRBV5-4
TGTGCCAGCAGCCCGCGGGGAGCGGGCTTCTACAATGAGCAGTTCTTC
CASSPRGAGFYNEQFF
>few|TRBJ1-2|-|TRBV5-4
TGTGCCAGCAGCCCGCACCAAACAATCAACTATGGCTACACCTTC
CASSPHQTINYGYTF
>-|TRBJ2-7|-|TRBV5-6
TGTGCCAGCAGCTTGCCGGGAACCGTATACGAGCAGTACTTC
CASSLPGTVYEQYF
>few|TRBJ2-3|-|TRBV2
TGTGCCAGCAGTGTTGCTAGTTTGGCAGATACGCAGTATTTT
CASSVASLADTQYF
>-|TRBJ2-2|TRBD2|TRBV3-1/TRBV3-2
TGTGCCAGCAGCCAAGGGGCGGGAGCGAACACCGGGGAGCTGTTTTTT
CASSQGAGANTGELFF
>-|TRBJ1-2|-|TRBV29-1
TGCAGCGTTGAAGAGTACAGGACGGCCAATGGCTACACCTTC
CSVEEYRTANGYTF
>-|TRBJ1-6|TRBD1|TRBV5-8
TGTGCCAGCTACCGACAGGGGGCTGGACCCCTCCACTTT
CASYRQGAGPLHF
>-|TRBJ1-2|-|TRBV12-3/TRBV12-4
TGTGCCAGCGATTCATTCAGGGGCGGCTACACCTTC
CASDSFRGGYTF
>-|TRBJ2-7|TRBD1|TRBV9
TGTGCCAGCAGCTCCCGGGACAGGGGCAACGAGCAGTACTTC
CASSSRDRGNEQYF
>-|TRBJ1-1|-|TRBV27
TGTGCCAGCAGTTTATTGGGCAACGCTGAAGCTTTCTTT
CASSLLGNAEAFF
>-|TRBJ2-1|-|TRBV19
TGTGCCAGTAGTTTTGACAGGACTCCCTACAATGAGCAGTTCTTC
CASSFDRTPYNEQFF
>-|TRBJ1-1|-|TRBV30
TGTGCCTGTACACAGGGTGAAGCTTTCTTT
CACTQGEAFF
>-|TRBJ2-4|-|TRBV28
TGTGCCAGCAGTTTCGGTGTAGCCAAAAACATTCAGTACTTC
CASSFGVAKNIQYF
>-|TRBJ1-4|-|TRBV24-1
TGTGCCACCAGTCTTTCCAGGGTGTACGGCGAAAAACTGTTTTTT
CATSLSRVYGEKLFF
>once|TRBJ1-2|TRBD1|TRBV19
TGTGCCAGTAGGGGGACAGGGACGGCTAACTATGGCTACACCTTC
CASRGTGTANYGYTF
>-|TRBJ2-7|TRBD1|TRBV19
TGTGCCAGTAGGACAGGGGGCTTTCCCTACGAGCAGTACTTC
CASRTGGFPYEQYF
>-|TRBJ1-5|-|TRBV9
TGTGCCAGCAGCGTAGGAGTAAATCAGCCCCAGCATTTT
CASSVGVNQPQHF
>-|TRBJ2-5|TRBD2|TRBV6-5
TGTGCCAGTAAGAGACTAGCGGGAGCAGAGACCCAGTACTTC
CASKRLAGAETQYF
>-|TRBJ2-3|TRBD2|TRBV2
TGTGCCAGCAGAGACCTAAGGGAACTAGCGGGGCAGTATTTT
CASRDLRELAGQYF
>few|TRBJ2-1|-|TRBV19
TGTGCCAGTAGTATAGGAGGGACATTGATTTCCTACAATGAGCAGTTCTTC
CASSIGGTLISYNEQFF
>-|TRBJ2-7|TRBD1|TRBV9
TGTGCCAGCAGTAGAGCACAGGGGACGGCCTACGAGCAGTACTTC
CASSRAQGTAYEQYF
>-|TRBJ1-1|TRBD1|TRBV12-3/TRBV12-4
TGTGCCAGCAGGGATAACAGGGGAATTGAAGCTTTCTTT
CASRDNRGIEAFF
>-|TRBJ1-1|-|TRBV18
TGTGCCAGCTCACCACAGGGGGTGGGGAACACTGAAGCTTTCTTT
CASSPQGVGNTEAFF
>few|TRBJ1-1|-|TRBV29-1
TGCAGCGAAACAGAGAACACTGAAGCTTTCTTT
CSETENTEAFF